The clone carrying this TCR beta chain was observed a few times. Its antigen is unidentified. Germline values: CDR1 SGHTS, CDR2 YDEGEE. The CDR3 has 11 amino acids. The ends were cut back, 1 base at V and 13 bases at J, with 9 bases in the middle. A universal primer site and UMIs were added as TCR cDNA was made by 5'RACE template switching. TCRdb re-analysed the 5' RACE reads in MiXCR, keeping a single row per CDR3 protein. The profile shows 550,000 to 750,000 distinct CDR3 sequences, roughly 12% of them singletons. These data are taken from a study of T cells after yellow fever vaccination. Study in general: The authors prepared low-cell-number fractions using SMART-Seq v4 Ultra Low Input. Study-level points and caveats: Subsequent booster samples again held most clones from primary vaccination (less than 98% CD4, about 90% CD8). CD4 and CD8 compartments shared a small share of clonotypes.

The clonotype originates from a man younger than 40 who received the YFV17D yellow fever vaccine. V is TRBV5-8 and J is TRBJ2-1; D may be TRBD1 or TRBD2 (5 bases each). This sample comprised PBMCs, obtained on the day of the yellow fever booster vaccination. For the CDR3, the DNA is TGTGCCAGCAGCTTGAGGGACCCCCAGTTCTTC. Translation gives CASSLRDPQFF.